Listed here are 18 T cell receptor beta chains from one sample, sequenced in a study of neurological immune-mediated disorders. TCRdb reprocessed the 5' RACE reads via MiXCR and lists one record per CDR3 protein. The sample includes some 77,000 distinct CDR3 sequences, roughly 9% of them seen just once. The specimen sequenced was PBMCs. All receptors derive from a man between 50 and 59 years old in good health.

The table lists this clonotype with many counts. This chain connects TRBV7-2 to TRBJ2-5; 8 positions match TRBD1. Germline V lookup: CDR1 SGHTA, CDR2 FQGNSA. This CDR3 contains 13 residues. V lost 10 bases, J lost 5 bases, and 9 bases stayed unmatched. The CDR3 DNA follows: TGTGCCACGAACCAGGGGGCCGGTGAGACCCAGTACTTC. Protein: CATNQGAGETQYF.

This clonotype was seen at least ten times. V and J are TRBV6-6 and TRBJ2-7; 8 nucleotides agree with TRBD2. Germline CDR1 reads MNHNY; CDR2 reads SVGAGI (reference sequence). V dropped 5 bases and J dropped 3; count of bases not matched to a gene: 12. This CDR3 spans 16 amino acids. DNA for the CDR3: TGTGCCAGCAGTGGGGGGGGGGGACTAGTAAGCTACGAGCAGTACTTC. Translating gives CASSGGGGLVSYEQYF.

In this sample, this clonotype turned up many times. CDR3 in amino acids: CAISGNRSPYGYTF. The CDR3 bases are TGTGCCATCAGTGGTAACAGGTCCCCCTATGGCTACACCTTC. The gene calls are TRBV10-3 and TRBJ1-2; D may be TRBD1 (5 bases). The CDR3 spans 14 residues. Germline CDR1 ENHRY, CDR2 SYGVKD. The germline V and J ends were trimmed by 4 bases and 4 bases, with 13 bases remaining between them.

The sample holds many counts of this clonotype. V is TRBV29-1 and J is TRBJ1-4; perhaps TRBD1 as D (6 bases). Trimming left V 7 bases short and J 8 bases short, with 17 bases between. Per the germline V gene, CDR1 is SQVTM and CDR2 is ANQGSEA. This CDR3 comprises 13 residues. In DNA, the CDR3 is TGCAGCGCCCTTAACGGGCAGGGGGAAAAACTGTTTTTT. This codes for CSALNGQGEKLFF.

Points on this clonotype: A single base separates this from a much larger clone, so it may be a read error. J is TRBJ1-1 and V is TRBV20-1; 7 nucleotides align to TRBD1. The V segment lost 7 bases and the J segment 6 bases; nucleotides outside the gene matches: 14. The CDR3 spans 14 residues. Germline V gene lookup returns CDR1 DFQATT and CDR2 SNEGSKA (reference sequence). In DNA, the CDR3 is TGCAGTGTTAGTCTACAGGGGAAGTATGCTGAAGCTTTCTTT. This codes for CSVSLQGKYAEAFF.

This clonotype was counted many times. The DNA for the CDR3 is TGTGCCAGCAGCAACCAGGGGACGGGAGATACGCAGTATTTT. This sequence encodes CASSNQGTGDTQYF. The chain combines TRBV5-5 with TRBJ2-3; D is perhaps TRBD1 (6 bases). The V end was cut by 4 bases, the J end by 5 bases, with 14 bases between. The CDR3 covers 14 residues. Per germline, CDR1 SGHKS and CDR2 YYEKEE (reference sequence).

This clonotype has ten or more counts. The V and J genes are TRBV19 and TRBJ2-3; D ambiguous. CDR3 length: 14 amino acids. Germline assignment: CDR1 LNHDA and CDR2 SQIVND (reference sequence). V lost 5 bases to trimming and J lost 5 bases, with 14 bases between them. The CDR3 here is CASSSPGVGDTQYF. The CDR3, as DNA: TGTGCCAGTAGTTCTCCTGGGGTGGGAGATACGCAGTATTTT.

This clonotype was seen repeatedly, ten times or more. This CDR3 reads CSAGASSGRAGGEQYF. The DNA of the CDR3 is TGCAGTGCAGGAGCTAGTAGCGGGAGGGCCGGAGGCGAGCAGTACTTC. This chain joins TRBV20-1 and TRBJ2-7, with 11 bases aligning to TRBD2. CDR3 size: 16 residues. J gave up 6 bases and V 6 bases, and 16 bases lay outside the gene matches. Looked up from germline, CDR1 is DFQATT and CDR2 is SNEGSKA (reference sequence).

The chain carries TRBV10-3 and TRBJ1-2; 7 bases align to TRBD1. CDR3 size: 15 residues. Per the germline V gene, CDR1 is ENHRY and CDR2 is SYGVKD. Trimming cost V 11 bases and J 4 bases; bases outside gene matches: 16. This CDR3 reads CAVFLRDRESYGYTF. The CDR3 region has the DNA TGTGCCGTATTCCTGAGGGACAGAGAGAGCTATGGCTACACCTTC.

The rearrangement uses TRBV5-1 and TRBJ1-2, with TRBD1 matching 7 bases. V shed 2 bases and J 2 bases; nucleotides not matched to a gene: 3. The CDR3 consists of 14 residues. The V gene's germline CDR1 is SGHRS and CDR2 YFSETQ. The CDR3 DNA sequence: TGCGCCAGCAGCTTTACAGGGGCGAACTATGGCTACACCTTC. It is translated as CASSFTGANYGYTF.

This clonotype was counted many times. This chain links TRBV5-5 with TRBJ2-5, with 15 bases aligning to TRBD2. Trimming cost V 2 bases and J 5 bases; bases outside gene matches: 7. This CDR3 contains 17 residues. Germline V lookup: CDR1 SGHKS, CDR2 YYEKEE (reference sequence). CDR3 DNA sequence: TGTGCCAGCAGCTTCCGGACTAGCGGGGGGGCCGTTGAGACCCAGTACTTC. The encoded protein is CASSFRTSGGAVETQYF.

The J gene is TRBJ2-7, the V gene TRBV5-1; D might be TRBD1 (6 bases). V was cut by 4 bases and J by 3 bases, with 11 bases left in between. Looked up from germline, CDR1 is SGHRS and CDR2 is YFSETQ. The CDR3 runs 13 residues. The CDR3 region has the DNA TGCGCCAGCAGCCCCCAGGGGTTCTACGAGCAGTACTTC. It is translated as CASSPQGFYEQYF.

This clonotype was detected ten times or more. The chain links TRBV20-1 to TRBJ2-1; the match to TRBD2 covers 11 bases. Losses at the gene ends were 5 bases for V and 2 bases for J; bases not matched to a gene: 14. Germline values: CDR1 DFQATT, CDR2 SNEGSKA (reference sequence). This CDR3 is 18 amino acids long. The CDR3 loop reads CSAGAGPSGGSAYNEQFF. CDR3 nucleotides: TGCAGTGCTGGGGCTGGGCCTAGCGGGGGGTCCGCCTACAATGAGCAGTTCTTC.

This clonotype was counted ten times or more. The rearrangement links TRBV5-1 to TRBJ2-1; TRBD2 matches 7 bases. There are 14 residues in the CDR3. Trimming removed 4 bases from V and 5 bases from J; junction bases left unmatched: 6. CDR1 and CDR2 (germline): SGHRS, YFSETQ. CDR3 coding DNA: TGCGCCAGCAGCCCTGGACTAGGGAACAATGAGCAGTTCTTC. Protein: CASSPGLGNNEQFF.

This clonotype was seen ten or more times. The CDR3 spells CASSLASTGNEQFF. As DNA, the CDR3 is TGCGCCAGCAGCTTGGCTAGTACAGGCAATGAGCAGTTCTTC. The V and J genes are TRBV5-1 and TRBJ2-1, with D possibly being TRBD1 (5 bases). The CDR3 covers 14 residues. Germline V gene data show CDR1 as SGHRS and CDR2 as YFSETQ. V shed 0 bases and J shed 6 bases, with 10 bases lying between them. The whole variable domain, remainder taken from reference TRBV5-1 and TRBJ2-1, is KAGVTQTPRYLIKTRGQQVTLSCSPISGHRSVSWYQQTPGQGLQFLFEYFSETQRNKGNFPGRFSGRQFSNSRSEMNVSTLELGDSALYLCASSLASTGNEQFFGPGTRLTVL.

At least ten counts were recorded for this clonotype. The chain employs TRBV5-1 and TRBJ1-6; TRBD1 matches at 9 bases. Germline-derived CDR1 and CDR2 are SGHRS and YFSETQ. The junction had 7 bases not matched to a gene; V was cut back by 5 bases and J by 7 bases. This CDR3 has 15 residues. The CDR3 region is CASREDRGQNSPLHF. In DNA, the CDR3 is TGCGCCAGCAGGGAGGACAGGGGCCAGAATTCACCCCTCCACTTT.

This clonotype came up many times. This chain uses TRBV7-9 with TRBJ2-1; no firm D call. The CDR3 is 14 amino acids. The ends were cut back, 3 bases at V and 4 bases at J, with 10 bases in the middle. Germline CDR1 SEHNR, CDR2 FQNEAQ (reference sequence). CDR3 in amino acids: CASSLTHSYNEQFF. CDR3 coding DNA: TGTGCCAGCAGCTTGACCCATTCTTACAATGAGCAGTTCTTC.

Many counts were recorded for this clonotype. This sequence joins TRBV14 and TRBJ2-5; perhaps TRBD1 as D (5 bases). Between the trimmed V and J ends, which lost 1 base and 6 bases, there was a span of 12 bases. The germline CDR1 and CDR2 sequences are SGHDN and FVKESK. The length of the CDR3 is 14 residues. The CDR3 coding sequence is TGTGCCAGCAGCCAAGCGCAGGGCGGTCAGACCCAGTACTTC. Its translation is CASSQAQGGQTQYF.